Listed below are T cell receptor beta chains from one sample, sequenced in a study of blood T cell repertoires in COVID-19. Generated by immunoSEQ multiplex PCR, the TCRdb table keeps only in-frame clones and is missing some. The sample yields over 250,000 clones, approximately 90% seen once. Sequenced input: peripheral blood. All receptors derive from a woman between 40 and 55 years old who had recovered from COVID-19. Both conserved end residues are part of each CDR3. D genes are given only for firm matches. Expanded clones get a size class; other rows say once, few or many, or leave the size out.

clone_size: once; j_call: TRBJ1-5; v_call: TRBV24-1; d_call: -; cdr3_aa: CATGRGNQPQHF; cdr3_nt: TGTGCCACCGGGCGAGGGAATCAGCCCCAGCATTTT
clone_size: -; j_call: TRBJ1-2; v_call: TRBV5-4; d_call: -; cdr3_aa: CASSLTATANYGYTF; cdr3_nt: TGTGCCAGCAGCTTGACAGCCACCGCTAACTATGGCTACACCTTC
clone_size: many; j_call: TRBJ1-4; v_call: TRBV2; d_call: -; cdr3_aa: CASTGGGTSNEKLFF; cdr3_nt: TGTGCCAGCACCGGCGGGGGCACCTCTAATGAAAAACTGTTTTTT
clone_size: -; j_call: TRBJ2-7; v_call: TRBV7-6; d_call: TRBD2; cdr3_aa: CASSLAASGTYEQYF; cdr3_nt: TGTGCCAGCAGCTTAGCAGCTAGCGGAACCTACGAGCAGTACTTC
clone_size: once; j_call: TRBJ1-2; v_call: TRBV7-8; d_call: -; cdr3_aa: CASSLEGPGDRTLNYGYTF; cdr3_nt: TGTGCCAGCAGCTTAGAGGGCCCAGGGGACCGAACACTCAACTATGGCTACACCTTC
clone_size: -; j_call: TRBJ2-2; v_call: TRBV5-1; d_call: TRBD2; cdr3_aa: CASMGSGSGSTGELFF; cdr3_nt: TGCGCCAGCATGGGTAGCGGGAGCGGGAGCACCGGGGAGCTGTTTTTT
clone_size: -; j_call: TRBJ2-2; v_call: TRBV5-4; d_call: TRBD2; cdr3_aa: CASSRTSVGGELFF; cdr3_nt: TGTGCCAGCAGCCGGACTAGCGTGGGCGGGGAGCTGTTTTTT
clone_size: -; j_call: TRBJ1-2; v_call: TRBV15; d_call: -; cdr3_aa: CATSKSGGYYGYTF; cdr3_nt: TGTGCCACCAGCAAGAGCGGGGGGTACTATGGCTACACCTTC
clone_size: -; j_call: TRBJ2-1; v_call: TRBV11-3; d_call: TRBD2; cdr3_aa: CASSLLAGAYNEQFF; cdr3_nt: TGTGCCAGCAGCTTACTAGCGGGGGCCTACAATGAGCAGTTCTTC
clone_size: once; j_call: TRBJ2-1; v_call: TRBV18; d_call: TRBD2; cdr3_aa: CASSPMTIAGSYNEQFF; cdr3_nt: TGTGCCAGCTCACCCATGACCATAGCGGGAAGCTACAATGAGCAGTTCTTC
clone_size: -; j_call: TRBJ2-3; v_call: TRBV4-3; d_call: TRBD2; cdr3_aa: CASSQDMGTNTDTQYF; cdr3_nt: TGCGCCAGCAGCCAAGATATGGGGACTAACACAGATACGCAGTATTTT
clone_size: -; j_call: TRBJ1-2; v_call: TRBV21-1; d_call: -; cdr3_aa: CASSLDSRYGYTF; cdr3_nt: TGTGCCAGCAGCCTGGACAGCCGATATGGCTACACCTTC
clone_size: -; j_call: TRBJ1-3; v_call: TRBV6-5; d_call: -; cdr3_aa: CASSTRERGNTIYF; cdr3_nt: TGTGCCAGCAGTACCCGGGAGCGTGGGAACACCATATATTTT
clone_size: once; j_call: TRBJ1-6; v_call: TRBV5-1; d_call: -; cdr3_aa: CASSLAGGGYNSPLHF; cdr3_nt: TGCGCCAGCAGCTTGGCCGGGGGTGGCTATAATTCACCCCTCCACTTT
clone_size: once; j_call: TRBJ2-1; v_call: TRBV30; d_call: -; cdr3_aa: CAWTADSYNEQFF; cdr3_nt: TGTGCCTGGACGGCGGACTCCTACAATGAGCAGTTCTTC
clone_size: -; j_call: TRBJ2-4; v_call: TRBV19; d_call: TRBD2; cdr3_aa: CATGTSGRPYRVAKNIQYF; cdr3_nt: TGTGCCACCGGGACTAGCGGGAGGCCCTACCGCGTAGCCAAAAACATTCAGTACTTC
clone_size: -; j_call: TRBJ2-5; v_call: TRBV9; d_call: -; cdr3_aa: CASSPGSVETQYF; cdr3_nt: TGTGCCAGCAGCCCAGGGTCCGTGGAGACCCAGTACTTC
clone_size: -; j_call: TRBJ2-1; v_call: TRBV24-1; d_call: -; cdr3_aa: CATSDLAGGQFF; cdr3_nt: TGTGCCACCAGTGATTTAGCAGGAGGGCAGTTCTTC
clone_size: -; j_call: TRBJ1-3; v_call: TRBV4-3; d_call: -; cdr3_aa: CASSPGPSGGNTIYF; cdr3_nt: TGCGCCAGCAGCCCGGGCCCGAGCGGGGGAAACACCATATATTTT
clone_size: -; j_call: TRBJ1-1; v_call: TRBV6-2/TRBV6-3; d_call: -; cdr3_aa: CASSYVPGGTEAFF; cdr3_nt: TGTGCCAGCAGTTACGTACCCGGGGGCACTGAAGCTTTCTTT
clone_size: -; j_call: TRBJ2-2; v_call: TRBV11-2; d_call: TRBD2; cdr3_aa: CASGWGTGLADYTGELFF; cdr3_nt: TGTGCCAGCGGCTGGGGTACCGGACTAGCGGACTACACCGGGGAGCTGTTTTTT
clone_size: -; j_call: TRBJ1-2; v_call: TRBV7-2; d_call: TRBD1; cdr3_aa: CASSLDRGRHGYTF; cdr3_nt: TGTGCCAGCAGCTTAGACAGGGGGCGACATGGCTACACCTTC
clone_size: -; j_call: TRBJ2-5; v_call: TRBV5-1; d_call: -; cdr3_aa: CASKHPGRQETQYF; cdr3_nt: TGCGCCAGCAAACACCCGGGGAGGCAAGAGACCCAGTACTTC
clone_size: once; j_call: TRBJ1-1; v_call: TRBV6-6; d_call: -; cdr3_aa: CASSYPGAFF; cdr3_nt: TGCGCCAGTTCATACCCGGGGGCTTTCTTT
clone_size: -; j_call: TRBJ2-2; v_call: TRBV2; d_call: -; cdr3_aa: CASSVDTLHTGELFF; cdr3_nt: TGTGCCAGCAGCGTCGACACCCTACACACCGGGGAGCTGTTTTTT
clone_size: once; j_call: TRBJ2-3; v_call: TRBV18; d_call: -; cdr3_aa: CASSPGEDTQYF; cdr3_nt: TGTGCCAGCTCCCCAGGGGAGGATACGCAGTATTTT
clone_size: -; j_call: TRBJ2-7; v_call: TRBV6-6; d_call: -; cdr3_aa: CASTTGVPPYEQYF; cdr3_nt: TGTGCCAGCACTACGGGGGTACCTCCCTACGAGCAGTACTTC
clone_size: -; j_call: TRBJ1-5; v_call: TRBV21-1; d_call: -; cdr3_aa: CASSKGRGRRQPQHF; cdr3_nt: TGTGCCAGCAGCAAAGGGAGGGGGCGCCGTCAGCCCCAGCATTTT
clone_size: -; j_call: TRBJ2-5; v_call: TRBV5-1; d_call: -; cdr3_aa: CASSLGGVSGETQYF; cdr3_nt: TGCGCCAGCAGCTTGGGTGGGGTATCGGGGGAGACCCAGTACTTC
clone_size: -; j_call: TRBJ1-3; v_call: TRBV13; d_call: -; cdr3_aa: CASRWRGGTGNTIYF; cdr3_nt: TGTGCCAGCAGATGGAGGGGCGGGACTGGAAACACCATATATTTT
clone_size: -; j_call: TRBJ1-4; v_call: TRBV19; d_call: -; cdr3_aa: CASSIDGGRDEKLFF; cdr3_nt: TGTGCCAGTAGTATAGATGGGGGCAGGGATGAAAAACTGTTTTTT
clone_size: -; j_call: TRBJ2-5; v_call: TRBV9; d_call: TRBD1; cdr3_aa: CASSPRTGWETQYF; cdr3_nt: TGTGCCAGCAGCCCACGGACAGGGTGGGAGACCCAGTACTTC
clone_size: -; j_call: TRBJ2-3; v_call: TRBV5-4; d_call: TRBD1; cdr3_aa: CASSTKKGAPGTDTQYF; cdr3_nt: TGTGCCAGCAGCACCAAAAAGGGGGCCCCCGGCACAGATACGCAGTATTTT
clone_size: -; j_call: TRBJ2-1; v_call: TRBV10-3; d_call: TRBD2; cdr3_aa: CAISAGTNGYNEQFF; cdr3_nt: TGTGCCATCAGCGCCGGGACTAACGGATACAATGAGCAGTTCTTC
clone_size: -; j_call: TRBJ1-5; v_call: TRBV19; d_call: -; cdr3_aa: CASLGHNNQPQHF; cdr3_nt: TGTGCCAGTCTGGGACACAACAATCAGCCCCAGCATTTT
clone_size: -; j_call: TRBJ2-7; v_call: TRBV6-5; d_call: TRBD1; cdr3_aa: CASSYNRDRKTDEQYF; cdr3_nt: TGTGCCAGCAGTTACAACCGGGACAGAAAAACAGACGAGCAGTACTTC
clone_size: -; j_call: TRBJ2-4; v_call: TRBV19; d_call: -; cdr3_aa: CASSQDGPGGKKNIQYF; cdr3_nt: TGTGCCAGTAGTCAGGACGGCCCAGGAGGGAAAAAAAACATTCAGTACTTC
clone_size: once; j_call: TRBJ1-3; v_call: TRBV30; d_call: -; cdr3_aa: CAWSLWGDPSGNTIYF; cdr3_nt: TGTGCCTGGAGTCTCTGGGGAGACCCCTCTGGAAACACCATATATTTT
clone_size: -; j_call: TRBJ1-2; v_call: TRBV28; d_call: TRBD1; cdr3_aa: CASSPWGQGRNYGYTF; cdr3_nt: TGTGCCAGCAGCCCCTGGGGACAGGGCAGAAACTATGGCTACACCTTC
clone_size: -; j_call: TRBJ1-5; v_call: TRBV5-1; d_call: -; cdr3_aa: CASSPVGGSNQPQHF; cdr3_nt: TGCGCCAGCAGCCCGGTGGGAGGTAGCAATCAGCCCCAGCATTTT
clone_size: -; j_call: TRBJ2-1; v_call: TRBV19; d_call: TRBD2; cdr3_aa: CASSPRLLAGSMDEQFF; cdr3_nt: TGTGCCAGTAGTCCCCGGCTATTAGCGGGAAGCATGGATGAGCAGTTCTTC
clone_size: -; j_call: TRBJ1-6; v_call: TRBV5-1; d_call: TRBD1; cdr3_aa: CASSVGDSNSPLHF; cdr3_nt: TGCGCCAGCAGCGTGGGGGACAGTAATTCACCCCTCCACTTT
clone_size: -; j_call: TRBJ1-5; v_call: TRBV27; d_call: -; cdr3_aa: CASSLWRGAAQHF; cdr3_nt: TGTGCCAGCAGTTTATGGCGGGGGGCAGCCCAGCATTTT
clone_size: -; j_call: TRBJ2-7; v_call: TRBV5-4; d_call: -; cdr3_aa: CASSKGREFDEQYF; cdr3_nt: TGTGCCAGCAGTAAGGGCAGGGAATTCGACGAGCAGTACTTC
clone_size: few; j_call: TRBJ2-7; v_call: TRBV7-2; d_call: -; cdr3_aa: CASRGAVGSISEQYF; cdr3_nt: TGTGCCAGCAGGGGGGCGGTTGGGTCCATCTCCGAGCAGTACTTC
clone_size: -; j_call: TRBJ1-1; v_call: TRBV10-3; d_call: -; cdr3_aa: CAIRSPEDTAEAFF; cdr3_nt: TGTGCCATCAGGTCTCCCGAGGATACTGCTGAAGCTTTCTTT
clone_size: -; j_call: TRBJ1-2; v_call: TRBV28; d_call: TRBD1; cdr3_aa: CASSPRDREGSGYTF; cdr3_nt: TGTGCCAGCAGTCCCCGGGACAGGGAAGGCTCTGGCTACACCTTC
clone_size: -; j_call: TRBJ1-2; v_call: TRBV30; d_call: TRBD1; cdr3_aa: CAWTRGQDYGYTF; cdr3_nt: TGTGCCTGGACTAGGGGGCAGGACTATGGCTACACCTTC
clone_size: -; j_call: TRBJ1-5; v_call: TRBV5-6; d_call: TRBD1; cdr3_aa: CASSSDRGLVQPQHF; cdr3_nt: TGTGCCAGCAGCTCCGACAGGGGGCTGGTTCAGCCCCAGCATTTT
clone_size: -; j_call: TRBJ2-3; v_call: TRBV11-3; d_call: -; cdr3_aa: CASSFLRGGSTDTQYF; cdr3_nt: TGTGCCAGCAGCTTTCTGAGGGGGGGGAGCACAGATACGCAGTATTTT
clone_size: -; j_call: TRBJ1-2; v_call: TRBV28; d_call: TRBD1; cdr3_aa: CASSHRWDRGLGYTF; cdr3_nt: TGTGCCAGCAGTCACCGATGGGACAGGGGGCTTGGCTACACCTTC
clone_size: few; j_call: TRBJ2-3; v_call: TRBV9; d_call: -; cdr3_aa: CASRPERTLGTDTQYF; cdr3_nt: TGTGCCAGCAGACCTGAGCGGACCCTTGGTACAGATACGCAGTATTTT